The 24 T cell receptor beta chains presented below share a single source sample, sequenced in a study of human T cells and chemical hapten exposure. Each CDR3 protein gets one entry after TCRdb re-called the RACE reads with MiXCR. The sample has some 180,000 distinct CDR3 sequences; under 25% are singletons. The time point denotes: patch test 1, 2 weeks after DPC sensitization. Stated treatment: therapeutic diphenylcyclopropenone sensitization with weekly scalp DPC. The source material was whole blood, sampled in connection with sensitization to the hapten diphenylcyclopropenone (DPC). These receptors came from a woman aged 45-59 years with alopecia areata. Some clones in this sample may be carry-over from other donors' samples.

The chain links TRBV6-6 to TRBJ2-1; the match to TRBD2 covers 10 bases. The CDR3 has 17 residues. The V gene end was trimmed by 0 bases and the J gene end by 3 bases; junction bases not matched to a gene: 5. Germline CDR1 is MNHNY and CDR2 is SVGAGI (reference sequence). The CDR3 reads CASSYSDTSGIYNEQFF. DNA of the CDR3: TGTGCCAGCAGTTACTCGGACACTAGCGGGATCTACAATGAGCAGTTCTTC.

The rearrangement joins TRBV7-2 to TRBJ2-7; D may be TRBD2 (5 bases). CDR3 length: 15 amino acids. Per germline, CDR1 SGHTA and CDR2 FQGNSA. Between the trimmed V and J ends, which lost 4 bases and 4 bases, there was a span of 17 bases. CDR3 nucleotide sequence: TGTGCCAGCAGCTCTCGTCCGGGGTACCCTTACGAGCAGTACTTC. As protein: CASSSRPGYPYEQYF.

This chain uses TRBV12-3 or TRBV12-4 with TRBJ2-1; D remains ambiguous. With 3 bases removed from V and 10 bases from J, the gap between germline ends came to 10 bases. The CDR3 length is 12 residues. The CDR3 sequence: CASSFPVTEQFF. The CDR3, as DNA: TGTGCCAGCAGTTTCCCGGTCACCGAGCAGTTCTTC.

The rearrangement uses TRBV10-3 and TRBJ2-2; possibly TRBD2 for D (6 bases). The germline V gene encodes CDR1 ENHRY and CDR2 SYGVKD. V shed 6 bases and J shed 0 bases, with 17 bases lying between them. The CDR3 consists of 17 residues. The CDR3 here is CAISPFSGAANTGELFF. As DNA, the CDR3 is TGTGCCATCAGCCCCTTTAGCGGAGCTGCGAACACCGGGGAGCTGTTTTTT.

This clonotype was detected a few times. The chain combines TRBV20-1 with TRBJ2-5, with 7 bases fitting TRBD1. J gave up 5 bases and V 6 bases, and 3 bases lay outside the gene matches. Germline V gene data show CDR1 as DFQATT and CDR2 as SNEGSKA (reference sequence). The CDR3 covers 11 residues. The CDR3 coding sequence is TGCAGTGCCGTGACAGGGGAGACCCAGTACTTC. It encodes CSAVTGETQYF.

This clonotype was recorded a few times. The chain uses TRBV29-1 and TRBJ2-7; D is possibly TRBD1 (8 bases). V lost 7 bases and J lost 2, with 15 bases in between. CDR3 length: 13 residues. The germline V gene encodes CDR1 SQVTM and CDR2 ANQGSEA. The CDR3 sequence: CSGGQGGTYEQYF. CDR3 nucleotides: TGCAGCGGTGGACAGGGAGGGACCTACGAGCAGTACTTC.

The genes are TRBV4-2 and TRBJ1-4; D is perhaps TRBD1 (5 bases). V was clipped by 5 bases and J by 1 base, with 23 bases between them. Germline V gene data show CDR1 as LGHNA and CDR2 as YNFKEQ. This CDR3 comprises 19 residues. The CDR3 DNA follows: TGTGCCAGCAGCATCTCAAGGCAGGGCGGCCATGTAACTAATGAAAAACTGTTTTTT. Translating it yields CASSISRQGGHVTNEKLFF.

The chain recombines TRBV7-2 with TRBJ2-1; 7 bases match TRBD1. CDR3 length equals 15 residues. Germline V CDR1 and CDR2: SGHTA, FQGNSA. V was pared by 5 bases and J by 3 bases, with 7 bases of the junction left unmatched. The CDR3 DNA is TGTGCCAGCAGCATCAGGGGGTTGGACTACAATGAGCAGTTCTTC. This sequence encodes CASSIRGLDYNEQFF.

In this sample, this clonotype turned up a few times. The chain has TRBV4-1 and TRBJ2-6; maybe TRBD1 (6 bases). The length of the CDR3 is 15 residues. The germline V gene encodes CDR1 MGHRA and CDR2 YSYEKL. Between the trimmed V and J ends, which lost 4 bases and 4 bases, there was a span of 11 bases. As DNA, the CDR3 is TGCGCCAGCAGCCGCAGGGGATCCGGGGCCAACGTCCTGACTTTC. It encodes CASSRRGSGANVLTF.

CDR3 DNA sequence: TGTGCCAGCAGCTTTGAGCAGGGTGGCACCGGGGAGCTGTTTTTT. Its translation is CASSFEQGGTGELFF. The chain is built from TRBV5-4 and TRBJ2-2; TRBD1 might be the D (5 bases). The length of the CDR3 is 15 residues. In germline, CDR1 is SGHNT, CDR2 YYREEE (reference sequence). V lost 2 bases and J lost 4, with 12 bases in between.

V usage is TRBV27 and J usage is TRBJ2-5; either TRBD1 or TRBD2 may fit D (5 bases each). In germline, CDR1 is MNHEY, CDR2 SMNVEV (reference sequence). CDR3 length: 14 amino acids. V was pared by 3 bases and J by 4 bases, with 12 bases between. The CDR3 loop reads CASSFTGRGETQYF. In nucleotides, the CDR3 is TGTGCCAGCAGTTTCACAGGACGGGGAGAGACCCAGTACTTC.

The chain is built from TRBV5-1 and TRBJ1-1, with TRBD1 as a possible D gene (5 bases). CDR1 and CDR2 from the germline V gene are SGHRS and YFSETQ. V lost 3 bases, J lost 4 bases, and 19 bases lay in between. There are 16 residues in the CDR3. As DNA, the CDR3 is TGCGCCAGCAGCTCCGGGACCAAGGCTGAAATCACTGAAGCTTTCTTT. Protein sequence: CASSSGTKAEITEAFF. Using reference TRBV5-1 and TRBJ1-1 for the parts outside the CDR3, the full variable domain is KAGVTQTPRYLIKTRGQQVTLSCSPISGHRSVSWYQQTPGQGLQFLFEYFSETQRNKGNFPGRFSGRQFSNSRSEMNVSTLELGDSALYLCASSSGTKAEITEAFFGQGTRLTVV.

The chain employs TRBV4-2 and TRBJ2-7; tentative D call: TRBD2 (5 bases). Trimming pared 0 bases from V and 2 bases from J, leaving 11 bases between. CDR1 and CDR2 (germline): LGHNA, YNFKEQ. This CDR3 is 15 amino acids long. CDR3: CASSQDPGSTYEQYF. As DNA, the CDR3 is TGTGCCAGCAGCCAAGATCCGGGGAGCACCTACGAGCAGTACTTC.

This clonotype was recorded a few times. The chain uses TRBV10-2 and TRBJ2-1; D gene ambiguous. The V end was cut by 8 bases, the J end by 8 bases, with 10 bases between. From germline, CDR1 is WSHSY and CDR2 SAAADI. The length of the CDR3 is 11 residues. The chain's CDR3 is CASSARDEQFF. The CDR3 DNA reads TGCGCCAGCTCGGCCCGAGATGAGCAGTTCTTC.

The J gene is TRBJ1-1, the V gene TRBV7-2; maybe TRBD1 (6 bases). Per the germline V gene, CDR1 is SGHTA and CDR2 is FQGNSA. The germline V and J ends were trimmed by 2 bases and 10 bases, with 14 bases remaining between them. This CDR3 region has 13 residues. The CDR3 loop is CASSLKAVTGAFF. DNA of the CDR3: TGTGCCAGCAGCTTAAAAGCGGTGACAGGAGCTTTCTTT.

This clonotype was seen more than once but under ten times. V is TRBV4-2 and J is TRBJ2-1, with D possibly TRBD2 on 5 matching bases. CDR1 and CDR2 from the germline V gene are LGHNA and YNFKEQ. Trimming removed 1 base at V and 10 bases at J, with 8 bases between. This CDR3 is built from 12 residues. The chain's CDR3 is CASSQVTGEQFF. In DNA form, the CDR3 reads TGTGCCAGCAGCCAAGTAACGGGGGAGCAGTTCTTC.

In this sample, this clonotype turned up a few times. This sequence joins TRBV5-5 and TRBJ1-2, with D unclear. This CDR3 contains 13 residues. Germline V gene data show CDR1 as SGHKS and CDR2 as YYEKEE (reference sequence). V was trimmed by 0 bases and J by 8 bases, leaving 11 bases between them. The CDR3 sequence: CASSLAGARGYTF. The CDR3 nucleotides read TGTGCCAGCAGCTTGGCGGGAGCCCGGGGCTACACCTTC. The variable domain in full, completed from reference TRBV5-5 and TRBJ1-2, reads DAGVTQSPTHLIKTRGQQVTLRCSPISGHKSVSWYQQVLGQGPQFIFQYYEKEERGRGNFPDRFSARQFPNYSSELNVNALLLGDSALYLCASSLAGARGYTFGSGTRLTVV.

This chain joins TRBV5-1 and TRBJ2-3, with 8 bases lining up with TRBD2. The junction had 8 bases not matched to a gene; V was cut back by 3 bases and J by 2 bases. The CDR3 runs 16 residues. Germline CDR1 and CDR2: SGHRS and YFSETQ. CDR3 amino acids: CASSSAIAGSTDTQYF. The DNA of the CDR3 is TGCGCCAGCAGCTCCGCCATAGCGGGATCCACAGATACGCAGTATTTT.

In this sample, this clonotype turned up a few times. V is TRBV9 and J is TRBJ1-2; D unclear. The CDR3 runs 14 residues. Trimming cost V 4 bases and J 2 bases, with 12 bases left between them. Germline lookup yields CDR1 SGDLS and CDR2 YYNGEE. This CDR3 is CASSPPGVNYGYTF. The CDR3 nucleotides read TGTGCCAGCAGCCCCCCAGGAGTCAACTATGGCTACACCTTC.

This clonotype was counted a few times. An end of the junction does not agree with germline; a read error may underlie this. This chain joins TRBV11-2 and TRBJ2-7, with D hard to call. The CDR3 spans 12 residues. Germline CDR1 and CDR2: SGHAT and FQNNGV. The CDR3 region has the DNA TGCGCCAGCAGCTTGCCCTCCTACGAGCAGTACTTC. This gives the protein CASSLPSYEQYF.

This rearrangement joins TRBV4-2 to TRBJ2-7, with TRBD2 matching over 10 bases. J lost 3 bases, V lost 0 bases, and 8 bases had no gene match. CDR3 size: 17 residues. Germline V lookup: CDR1 LGHNA, CDR2 YNFKEQ. The CDR3 sequence is CASSQDQLAGQSYEQYF. DNA of the CDR3: TGTGCCAGCAGCCAAGATCAACTAGCGGGACAGAGCTACGAGCAGTACTTC.

This chain connects TRBV20-1 to TRBJ1-4, with no clear D. This CDR3 region has 13 residues. Germline V lookup: CDR1 DFQATT, CDR2 SNEGSKA (reference sequence). The germline V and J ends were trimmed by 3 bases and 8 bases, with 13 bases remaining between them. The CDR3 loop reads CSASRPGAEKLFF. The CDR3 coding sequence is TGCAGTGCTAGCCGCCCCGGTGCGGAAAAACTGTTTTTT.

This clonotype was recorded at least ten times. V usage is TRBV5-1 and J usage is TRBJ1-1, with D maybe TRBD1 (5 bases). CDR3 length: 14 amino acids. CDR1 is SGHRS and CDR2 is YFSETQ in the germline V gene. The V and J ends lost 3 bases and 1 base respectively, with 10 bases between them. The CDR3 nucleotides read TGCGCCAGCAGCTCGACGACAGAGAACACTGAAGCTTTCTTT. Translating it yields CASSSTTENTEAFF.

The V and J genes are TRBV27 and TRBJ2-6; D remains ambiguous. The CDR3 spans 16 residues. Trimming shortened V by 6 bases and J by 4 bases, and 16 bases separated the two germline ends. The germline V gene has CDR1 MNHEY and CDR2 SMNVEV (reference sequence). The CDR3 region is CASREFTFGGANVLTF. For the CDR3, the DNA is TGTGCCAGCAGGGAGTTCACATTCGGGGGGGCCAACGTCCTGACTTTC.